A single sample gave rise to the 15 T cell receptor beta chains below, sequenced in a study of T cell responses to AZD1222 COVID-19 vaccine. Sequenced by immunoSEQ multiplex PCR; TCRdb stores in-frame clones only, minus some. The sample lists some 170,000 clones; about 90% were seen once. The sequencing used peripheral blood, collected 28 days after the second dose of the MenACWY control vaccine. The receptors shown here come from an adult who received the MenACWY meningococcal vaccine as a control.

The chain couples TRBV6-5 to TRBJ2-7, with a possible D match to TRBD1 (6 bases). This CDR3 has 13 amino acids. Trimming took 8 bases from V and 3 from J, leaving 14 bases between them. CDR1 is MNHEY and CDR2 is SVGAGI in the germline V gene. Here the CDR3 DNA reads TGTGCCAGCGGGTCTGGGGGCATCTACGAGCAGTACTTC. It yields the protein CASGSGGIYEQYF.

The chain has TRBV19 and TRBJ1-5, with D perhaps TRBD1 (5 bases). The CDR3 is 14 amino acids. V lost 5 bases, J lost 7 bases, and 15 bases lay in between. From germline, CDR1 is LNHDA and CDR2 SQIVND (reference sequence). The CDR3 DNA reads TGTGCCAGTAGTCCCGGGGCGGAGGGCCAGCCCCAGCATTTT. Amino acids: CASSPGAEGQPQHF.

The rearrangement links TRBV27 to TRBJ1-4, with a tentative D call TRBD1 (6 bases). This CDR3 is built from 13 residues. The V and J ends lost 9 bases and 0 bases respectively, with 8 bases between them. CDR1 is MNHEY, CDR2 SMNVEV, per germline (reference sequence). The CDR3 nucleotides are TGTGCCAGTACAGGGTCAACTAATGAAAAACTGTTTTTT. The encoded protein is CASTGSTNEKLFF.

This clone appeared a single time. Written as DNA, the CDR3 is TGTGCCAGCAGCTTGGAGGGTACGCAGTATTTT. The encoded protein is CASSLEGTQYF. This chain connects TRBV11-3 to TRBJ2-3; D may be TRBD2 (6 bases). V was pared by 3 bases and J by 8 bases, with 6 bases between. Germline V CDR1 and CDR2: SGHNT, YENEEA. This CDR3 spans 11 amino acids.

The genes are TRBV4-2 and TRBJ1-1, with D maybe TRBD1 (5 bases). The V end lost 4 bases, the J end lost 1 base, and 7 bases lay between the germline ends. The V gene's germline CDR1 is LGHNA and CDR2 YNFKEQ. The CDR3 runs 13 residues. The CDR3 is CASSLGGNTEAFF. The CDR3 coding sequence is TGTGCCAGCAGCCTGGGGGGGAACACTGAAGCTTTCTTT.

This chain connects TRBV6-6 to TRBJ1-3, with D tentatively TRBD1 (6 bases). Germline V gene data show CDR1 as MNHNY and CDR2 as SVGAGI (reference sequence). CDR3 length: 14 amino acids. The V gene lost 8 bases and the J gene lost 2 bases, with 13 bases spanning the gap. Here the CDR3 reads CASCINRAGNTIYF. The CDR3 nucleotides read TGTGCCAGCTGCATCAACAGGGCTGGAAACACCATATATTTT.

With respect to this clone: Germline is not matched at one junction end, which may reflect a read error. The chain joins TRBV28 to TRBJ1-5; possibly TRBD1 for D (5 bases). Germline CDR1 reads MDHEN; CDR2 reads SYDVKM. CDR3 length: 11 residues. Written as DNA, the CDR3 is TGTGCCAGCATGGAGCAGGGTTTATGGAATTTT. It codes for CASMEQGLWNF.

This rearrangement joins TRBV14 to TRBJ2-2; 7 nucleotides agree with TRBD2. The CDR3 length is 17 residues. With V trimmed by 0 bases and J by 5 bases, 9 bases remained unmatched. Per the germline V gene, CDR1 is SGHDN and CDR2 is FVKESK. The CDR3 loop is CASSQDSGGGRTGELFF. The DNA for the CDR3 is TGTGCCAGCAGCCAAGACTCCGGGGGAGGGCGAACCGGGGAGCTGTTTTTT. Complete variable domain (other parts from reference TRBV14 and TRBJ2-2): EAGVTQFPSHSVIEKGQTVTLRCDPISGHDNLYWYRRVMGKEIKFLLHFVKESKQDESGMPNNRFLAERTGGTYSTLKVQPAELEDSGVYFCASSQDSGGGRTGELFFGEGSRLTVL.

The genes are TRBV19 and TRBJ1-6, with TRBD1 matching 10 bases. The CDR3 spans 15 residues. Germline V gives CDR1 LNHDA, CDR2 SQIVND (reference sequence). V was pared by 3 bases and J by 8 bases, with 4 bases of the junction left unmatched. The DNA for the CDR3 is TGTGCCAGTAGTATTCTGACAGGGGGCGATTCACCCCTCCACTTT. This translates into CASSILTGGDSPLHF.

J is TRBJ2-3 and V is TRBV14, with D unclear. The CDR3 is 14 residues long. Deletions cut 0 bases from V and 1 base from J, with 5 bases between. Germline values: CDR1 SGHDN, CDR2 FVKESK. The CDR3 region is CASSQDRRTDTQYF. The DNA for the CDR3 is TGTGCCAGCAGCCAAGATCGTCGCACAGATACGCAGTATTTT. The complete variable domain, with remaining parts taken from reference TRBV14 and TRBJ2-3, reads EAGVTQFPSHSVIEKGQTVTLRCDPISGHDNLYWYRRVMGKEIKFLLHFVKESKQDESGMPNNRFLAERTGGTYSTLKVQPAELEDSGVYFCASSQDRRTDTQYFGPGTRLTVL.

This clone was observed once. The genes are TRBV19 and TRBJ2-1, with TRBD1 as a possible D gene (7 bases). Per germline, CDR1 LNHDA and CDR2 SQIVND (reference sequence). The CDR3 sequence is 14 residues long. V lost 6 bases and J lost 4, with 13 bases in between. The CDR3 region has the DNA TGTGCCAGTAGCATACCAGGGGGGTACAATGAGCAGTTCTTC. Translated: CASSIPGGYNEQFF.

A remark on this clone: This is likely a read error, given that the CDR3 carries no conserved phenylalanine or tryptophan at its end. The CDR3 nucleotides are TGTGCCAGCAAAGCGGGAGGGCCACGGTACGAGCAGTACCTC. Translation: CASKAGGPRYEQYL. V usage is TRBV28 and J usage is TRBJ2-7; 10 positions match TRBD2. The CDR3 covers 14 residues. CDR1 is MDHEN and CDR2 is SYDVKM in the germline V gene. V shed 7 bases, J shed 4 bases, and the junction held 7 bases outside the gene matches.

The chain uses TRBV6-2 or TRBV6-3 and TRBJ1-1; D is undetermined. This CDR3 comprises 17 residues. V shed 3 bases and J shed 1 base, with 18 bases lying between them. Germline V CDR1 and CDR2: MNHEY, SVGEGT. CDR3 sequence: CASSYRIGFLRNTEAFF. The CDR3 coding sequence is TGTGCCAGCAGTTATCGTATAGGTTTCTTGAGGAACACTGAAGCTTTCTTT.

This chain joins TRBV28 and TRBJ2-7; 12 bases line up with TRBD2. Trimming removed 7 bases from V and 5 bases from J; junction bases left unmatched: 6. Germline V gene sequence: CDR1 MDHEN, CDR2 SYDVKM. CDR3 size: 14 residues. The CDR3 DNA reads TGTGCCAGCAAAACTAGCGGGAGGATTGACGAGCAGTACTTC. Protein: CASKTSGRIDEQYF. Together with reference TRBV28 and TRBJ2-7, the CDR3 gives the full variable domain: DVKVTQSSRYLVKRTGEKVFLECVQDMDHENMFWYRQDPGLGLRLIYFSYDVKMKEKGDIPEGYSVSREKKERFSLILESASTNQTSMYLCASKTSGRIDEQYFGPGTRLTVT.

V and J are TRBV19 and TRBJ2-7, with 9 bases matching TRBD2. The CDR3 totals 17 residues. Germline CDR1 is LNHDA and CDR2 is SQIVND (reference sequence). Trimming removed 3 bases from V and 1 base from J; junction bases left unmatched: 10. The CDR3 sequence is CASSIQTSGGISYEQYF. The CDR3 DNA sequence: TGTGCCAGTAGTATCCAAACCAGCGGGGGGATTTCCTACGAGCAGTACTTC.